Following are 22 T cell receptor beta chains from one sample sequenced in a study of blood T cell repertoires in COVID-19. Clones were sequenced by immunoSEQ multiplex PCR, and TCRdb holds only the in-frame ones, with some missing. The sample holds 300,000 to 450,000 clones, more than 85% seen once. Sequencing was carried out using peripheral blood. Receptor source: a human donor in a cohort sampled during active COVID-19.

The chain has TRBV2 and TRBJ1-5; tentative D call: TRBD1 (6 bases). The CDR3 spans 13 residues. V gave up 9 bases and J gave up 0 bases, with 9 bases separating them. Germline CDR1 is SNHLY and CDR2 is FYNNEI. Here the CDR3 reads CASQGNSNQPQHF. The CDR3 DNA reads TGTGCCAGTCAGGGGAATAGCAATCAGCCCCAGCATTTT.

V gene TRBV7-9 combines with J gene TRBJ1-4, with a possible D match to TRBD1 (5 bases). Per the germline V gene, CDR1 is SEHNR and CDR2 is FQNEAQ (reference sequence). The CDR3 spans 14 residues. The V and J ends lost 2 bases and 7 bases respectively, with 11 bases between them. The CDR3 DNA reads TGTGCCAGCAGCTTATCCAGGGTCCCTGAAAAACTGTTTTTT. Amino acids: CASSLSRVPEKLFF.

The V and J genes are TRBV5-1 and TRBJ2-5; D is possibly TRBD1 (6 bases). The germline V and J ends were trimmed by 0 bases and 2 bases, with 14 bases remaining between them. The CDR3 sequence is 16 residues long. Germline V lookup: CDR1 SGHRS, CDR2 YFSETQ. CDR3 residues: CASSLGGGRTQETQYF. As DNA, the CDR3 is TGCGCCAGCAGCTTGGGAGGGGGTCGAACACAAGAGACCCAGTACTTC.

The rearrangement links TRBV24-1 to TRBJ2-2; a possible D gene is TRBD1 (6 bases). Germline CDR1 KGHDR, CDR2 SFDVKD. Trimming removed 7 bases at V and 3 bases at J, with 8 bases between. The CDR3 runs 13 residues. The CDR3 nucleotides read TGTGCCACCAGCAACAGGGACACCGGGGAGCTGTTTTTT. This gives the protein CATSNRDTGELFF.

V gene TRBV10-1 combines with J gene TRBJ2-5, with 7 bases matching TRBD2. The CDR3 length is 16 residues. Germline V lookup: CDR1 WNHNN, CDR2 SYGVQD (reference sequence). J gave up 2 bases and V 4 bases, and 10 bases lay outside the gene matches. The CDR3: CASSGSGGGLQETQYF. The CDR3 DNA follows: TGCGCCAGCAGTGGCTCGGGAGGAGGGCTACAAGAGACCCAGTACTTC.

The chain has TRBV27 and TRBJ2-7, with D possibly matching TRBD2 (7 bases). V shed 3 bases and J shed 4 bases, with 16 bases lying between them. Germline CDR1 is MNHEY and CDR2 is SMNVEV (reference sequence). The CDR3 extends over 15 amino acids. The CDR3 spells CASSLTGGPGYEQYF. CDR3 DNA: TGTGCCAGCAGTTTGACGGGGGGCCCTGGGTACGAGCAGTACTTC.

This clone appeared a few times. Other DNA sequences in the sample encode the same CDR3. The CDR3 loop is CSVGQSSGNTIYF. In DNA form, the CDR3 reads TGCAGCGTCGGACAGAGCTCTGGAAACACCATATATTTT. The chain recombines TRBV29-1 with TRBJ1-3; possible D gene TRBD1, 6 bases. Germline CDR1 is SQVTM and CDR2 is ANQGSEA. Trimming shortened V by 6 bases and J by 0 bases, and 9 bases separated the two germline ends. The CDR3 spans 13 residues.

Here the CDR3 DNA reads TGTGCCAGCAGCCCTCCCTCAACTAATGAAAAACTGTTTTTT. As protein: CASSPPSTNEKLFF. V gene TRBV11-2 combines with J gene TRBJ1-4; D is unclear. Between the trimmed V and J ends, which lost 5 bases and 0 bases, there was a span of 7 bases. Germline V CDR1 and CDR2: SGHAT, FQNNGV. The CDR3 length is 14 residues.

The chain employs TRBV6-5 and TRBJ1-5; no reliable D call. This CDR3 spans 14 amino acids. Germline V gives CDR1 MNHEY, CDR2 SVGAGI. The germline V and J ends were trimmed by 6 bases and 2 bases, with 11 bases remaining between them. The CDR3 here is CASSLGSGNQPQHF. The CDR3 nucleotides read TGTGCCAGCAGCCTAGGATCTGGCAATCAGCCCCAGCATTTT.

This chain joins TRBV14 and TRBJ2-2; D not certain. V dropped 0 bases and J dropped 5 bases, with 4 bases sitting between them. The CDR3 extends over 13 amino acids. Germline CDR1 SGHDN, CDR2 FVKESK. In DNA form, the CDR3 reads TGTGCCAGCAGCCAAGATCGGACCGGGGAGCTGTTTTTT. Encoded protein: CASSQDRTGELFF.

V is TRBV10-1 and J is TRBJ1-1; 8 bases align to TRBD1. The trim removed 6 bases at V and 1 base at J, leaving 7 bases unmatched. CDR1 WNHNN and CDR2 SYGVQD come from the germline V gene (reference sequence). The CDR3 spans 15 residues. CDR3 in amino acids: CASRSDRAGNTEAFF. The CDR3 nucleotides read TGCGCCAGCAGATCGGACAGGGCGGGGAACACTGAAGCTTTCTTT.

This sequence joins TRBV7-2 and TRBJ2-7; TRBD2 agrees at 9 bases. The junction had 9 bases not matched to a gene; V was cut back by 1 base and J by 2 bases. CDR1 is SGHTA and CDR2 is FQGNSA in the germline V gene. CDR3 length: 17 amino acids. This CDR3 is CASSLGPGAGGAYEQYF. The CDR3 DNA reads TGTGCCAGCAGCTTAGGCCCCGGGGCGGGGGGGGCCTACGAGCAGTACTTC.

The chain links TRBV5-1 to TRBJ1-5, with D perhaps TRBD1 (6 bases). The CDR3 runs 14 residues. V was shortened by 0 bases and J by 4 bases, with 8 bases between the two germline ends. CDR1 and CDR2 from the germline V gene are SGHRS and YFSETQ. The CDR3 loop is CASSLGGLNQPQHF. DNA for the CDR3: TGCGCCAGCAGCTTGGGGGGGCTTAATCAGCCCCAGCATTTT.

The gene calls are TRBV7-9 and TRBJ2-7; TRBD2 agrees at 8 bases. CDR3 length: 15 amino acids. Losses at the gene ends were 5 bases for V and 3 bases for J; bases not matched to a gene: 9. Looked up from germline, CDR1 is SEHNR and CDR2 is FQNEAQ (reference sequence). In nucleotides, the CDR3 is TGTGCCAGCAGCCATAGAGAGCGGGAGAGCTACGAGCAGTACTTC. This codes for CASSHRERESYEQYF.

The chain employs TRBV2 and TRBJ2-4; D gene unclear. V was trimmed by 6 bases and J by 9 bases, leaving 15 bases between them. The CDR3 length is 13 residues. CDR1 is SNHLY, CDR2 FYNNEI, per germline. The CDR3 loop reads CASRQNRDGIQYF. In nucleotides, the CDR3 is TGTGCCAGCAGGCAGAACAGAGATGGCATTCAGTACTTC. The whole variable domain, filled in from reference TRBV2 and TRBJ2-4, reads EPEVTQTPSHQVTQMGQEVILRCVPISNHLYFYWYRQILGQKVEFLVSFYNNEISEKSEIFDDQFSVERPDGSNFTLKIRSTKLEDSAMYFCASRQNRDGIQYFGAGTRLSVL.

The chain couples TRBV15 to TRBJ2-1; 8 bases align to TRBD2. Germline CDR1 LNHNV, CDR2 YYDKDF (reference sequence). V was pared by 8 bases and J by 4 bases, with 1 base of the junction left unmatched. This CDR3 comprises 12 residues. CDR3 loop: CATGGRYNEQFF. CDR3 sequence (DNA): TGTGCCACCGGCGGGAGGTACAATGAGCAGTTCTTC. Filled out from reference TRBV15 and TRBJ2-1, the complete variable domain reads DAMVIQNPRYQVTQFGKPVTLSCSQTLNHNVMYWYQQKSSQAPKLLFHYYDKDFNNEADTPDNFQSRRPNTSFCFLDIRSPGLGDTAMYLCATGGRYNEQFFGPGTRLTVL.

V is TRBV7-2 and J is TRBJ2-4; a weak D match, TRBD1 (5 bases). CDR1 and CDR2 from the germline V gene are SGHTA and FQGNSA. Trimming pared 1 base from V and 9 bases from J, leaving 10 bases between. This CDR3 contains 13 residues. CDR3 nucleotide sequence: TGTGCCAGCAGCTTAGTGGGGCTCGGCATTCAGTACTTC. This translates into CASSLVGLGIQYF.

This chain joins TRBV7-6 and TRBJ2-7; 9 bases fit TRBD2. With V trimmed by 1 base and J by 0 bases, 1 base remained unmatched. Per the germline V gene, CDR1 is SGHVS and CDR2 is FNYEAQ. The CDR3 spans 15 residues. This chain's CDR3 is CASSLDSGSSYEQYF. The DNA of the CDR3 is TGTGCCAGCAGCTTAGATAGCGGGAGCTCCTACGAGCAGTACTTC.

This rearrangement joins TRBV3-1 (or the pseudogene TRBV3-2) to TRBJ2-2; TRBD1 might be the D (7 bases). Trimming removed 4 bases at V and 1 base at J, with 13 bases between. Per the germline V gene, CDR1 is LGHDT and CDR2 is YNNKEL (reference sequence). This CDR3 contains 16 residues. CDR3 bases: TGTGCCAGCAGCCCCCCAGGGGGGTGGAACACCGGGGAGCTGTTTTTT. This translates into CASSPPGGWNTGELFF.

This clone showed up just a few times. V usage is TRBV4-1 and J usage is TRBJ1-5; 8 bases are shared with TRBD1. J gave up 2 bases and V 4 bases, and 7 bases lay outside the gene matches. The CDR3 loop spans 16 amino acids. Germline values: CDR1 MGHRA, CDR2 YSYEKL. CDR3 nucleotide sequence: TGCGCCAGCAGCCTCGGACAGGGACGGGGCAATCAGCCCCAGCATTTT. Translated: CASSLGQGRGNQPQHF.

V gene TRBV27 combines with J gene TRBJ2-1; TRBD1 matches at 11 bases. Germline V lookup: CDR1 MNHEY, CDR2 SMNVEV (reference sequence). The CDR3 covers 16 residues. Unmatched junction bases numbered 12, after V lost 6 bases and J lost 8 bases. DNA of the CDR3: TGTGCCAGCAGCCTCACCGGGACAGGGGGTCGTTATGAGCAGTTCTTC. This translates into CASSLTGTGGRYEQFF.

This CDR3 reads CASSADQGGNEQFF. As DNA, the CDR3 is TGTGCCAGCAGTGCCGACCAGGGCGGCAATGAGCAGTTCTTC. The chain couples TRBV2 to TRBJ2-1, with D tentatively TRBD1 (5 bases). CDR3 length: 14 amino acids. CDR1 SNHLY and CDR2 FYNNEI come from the germline V gene. V shed 4 bases and J shed 6 bases, with 13 bases lying between them.